This is a list of T cell receptor beta chains from one sample in a study of molecular identifiers for immune sequencing clone quantification. TCRdb re-called the PCR reads through MiXCR, storing one row per CDR3 protein. Of nearly 650,000 distinct CDR3 sequences in the sample, around 25% were seen once. Sequencing input: naive CD8+ T cells from blood, with Jurkat cell RNA spiked in. The source of these receptors is a human donor in good health. Some libraries in this study had Jurkat cell RNA spiked in. Both conserved end residues are part of each CDR3. Fields, in order: V gene, D gene, J gene, clone size, CDR3 DNA, CDR3 protein. A D gene is named only where the DNA matches it firmly. Some rows have no size entry. The others give once, few or many, or a class for an expanded clone.

TRBV7-2	TRBD1	TRBJ1-1	many	TGTGCCAGCAGCCAGGACAGGGCGGACACTGAAGCTTTCTTT	CASSQDRADTEAFF
TRBV6-2/TRBV6-3	TRBD1	TRBJ2-7	few	TGTGCCAGCTGGGACAGGGGCACCTACGAGCAGTACTTC	CASWDRGTYEQYF
TRBV14	NA	TRBJ1-4	few	TGTGCCAGCAGCCAAGAGAGGGGTGCAACTAATGAAAAACTGTTTTTT	CASSQERGATNEKLFF
TRBV30	TRBD1	TRBJ1-2	NA	TGTGCCGGTACACAGGGGACTAACTATGGCTACACCTTC	CAGTQGTNYGYTF
TRBV7-9	NA	TRBJ2-2	NA	TGTGCCAGCAGCTTACCACGGGGACATGGGAACACCGGGGAGCTGTTTTTT	CASSLPRGHGNTGELFF
TRBV6-2/TRBV6-3	NA	TRBJ1-5	NA	TGTGCCAGCAGTTACGGGGGGGGCGGTCAGCCCCAGCATTTT	CASSYGGGGQPQHF
TRBV9	NA	TRBJ2-3	few	TGTGCCAGCAGCGTAATGAGACTGTCAGATACGCAGTATTTT	CASSVMRLSDTQYF
TRBV4-1	NA	TRBJ2-7	few	TGCGCCAGCAGCCAAGTGGGGGACGCAACCTACGAGCAGTACTTC	CASSQVGDATYEQYF
TRBV2	TRBD2	TRBJ2-2	many	TGTGCCAGCAGTGATCCAGCGGGAGGGTTGACCGGGGAGCTGTTTTTT	CASSDPAGGLTGELFF
TRBV11-2	TRBD1	TRBJ2-7	few	TGTGCCAGCAGCTTAGATGGTACGGTGGGGACAGGGGACGAGCAGTACTTC	CASSLDGTVGTGDEQYF
TRBV30	NA	TRBJ2-2	NA	TGTGCCTGGAGAGCAGGGGGGGCGAACCCCGGGGAGCTGTTTTTT	CAWRAGGANPGELFF
TRBV4-1	NA	TRBJ2-7	once	TGCGCCAGCAGCCAAGGATATCCGGGAACGGGGTACGAGCAGTACTTC	CASSQGYPGTGYEQYF
TRBV27	TRBD2	TRBJ2-7	many	TGTGCCAGCAGTTTGGGAGGGGTTTTCTACGAGCAGTACTTC	CASSLGGVFYEQYF
TRBV19	NA	TRBJ2-5	NA	TGTGCCAGTAGTATAGATGCCCGGGAATCAGAGACCCAGTACTTC	CASSIDARESETQYF
TRBV19	NA	TRBJ2-3	NA	TGTGCCAGCGCGCACGGACAGTTCACAGATACGCAGTATTTT	CASAHGQFTDTQYF
TRBV19	NA	TRBJ2-3	few	TGTGCCAGTAGTATTCGAACAGGAACTAGCACAGATACGCAGTATTTT	CASSIRTGTSTDTQYF
TRBV19	TRBD1	TRBJ2-7	few	TGTGCCAGTAGTATAACTGGGGACAGGACCACCTACGAGCAGTACTTC	CASSITGDRTTYEQYF
TRBV30	NA	TRBJ1-1	many	TGTGCCTGGAGAAGGCAGGGCTCTGAAGCTTTCTTT	CAWRRQGSEAFF
TRBV27	NA	TRBJ2-1	few	TGTGCCAGCAGTTTATCTGGGGGCGCAATCCACAATGAGCAGTTCTTC	CASSLSGGAIHNEQFF
TRBV7-3	NA	TRBJ2-3	few	TGTGCCAGCAGCCCTGAAAGCTTCGCGTTTAGCACAGATACGCAGTATTTT	CASSPESFAFSTDTQYF
TRBV5-1	TRBD1	TRBJ2-6	many	TGCGCCAGCAGCTTGGAAGGTTCGGACAGGGCAAGCTCTGGGGCCAACGTCCTGACTTTC	CASSLEGSDRASSGANVLTF
TRBV5-6	TRBD2	TRBJ2-5	few	TGTGCCAGCAGCTTGGCATCGGGGGGGCCTCGAGAGACCCAGTACTTC	CASSLASGGPRETQYF
TRBV20-1	NA	TRBJ1-5	many	TGCAGTGCTAGAGAGTCAAGAAATAGCAATCAGCCCCAGCATTTT	CSARESRNSNQPQHF
TRBV19	TRBD1	TRBJ2-3	many	TGTGCCAGCTCGGGACAGAACCTCTTAGATACGCAGTATTTT	CASSGQNLLDTQYF
TRBV15	TRBD2	TRBJ2-3	many	TGTGCCACCAGCAGAGATAGACTAGCGGTTAGCACAGATACGCAGTATTTT	CATSRDRLAVSTDTQYF
TRBV30	NA	TRBJ2-3	many	TGTGCCTGGAGTGTACTAGCAGGAGATACGCAGTATTTT	CAWSVLAGDTQYF
TRBV9	NA	TRBJ2-3	NA	TGTGCCAGCAGCGAAACGACACGGTCAGATACGCAGTATTTT	CASSETTRSDTQYF
TRBV4-3	TRBD2	TRBJ2-7	many	TGCGCCAGCAGCCAAGACTCGGGAGGCGTCTACGAGCAGTACTTC	CASSQDSGGVYEQYF
TRBV19	TRBD1	TRBJ2-2	NA	TGTGCCAGTAGTACTGGACAGGGGGCTTTTCTCTTACGAGGGGAGCTGTTTTTT	CASSTGQGAFLLRGELFF
TRBV6-2/TRBV6-3	TRBD1	TRBJ2-2	NA	TGTGCCAGCAGTTTGTGGCAGGGGGCGGCCGGGGAGCTGTTTTTT	CASSLWQGAAGELFF
TRBV7-8	TRBD1	TRBJ1-1	many	TGTGCCAGCAGCTCCCCATCGGGACAGGGGTTGAACACTGAAGCTTTCTTT	CASSSPSGQGLNTEAFF
TRBV4-1	NA	TRBJ2-2	NA	TGCGTCAGCAGCCAAGACTTTTTCGTACACACCGGGGAGCTGTTTTTT	CVSSQDFFVHTGELFF
TRBV4-1	TRBD1	TRBJ1-5	many	TGCGCCAGCAGCCAAGTACCGGGACAGGGCGAGCCCCAGCATTTT	CASSQVPGQGEPQHF
TRBV27	NA	TRBJ2-5	once	TGTGCCAGCGGTGTGGTAGGGTCTACCCAAGAGATCCAGTACTTC	CASGVVGSTQEIQYF
TRBV28	NA	TRBJ2-5	few	TGTGCCAGCGGAATATTGGAGACCCAGTACTTC	CASGILETQYF
TRBV7-8	NA	TRBJ2-2	NA	TGTGCCAGCAGCTTAGTCTGGGGGGTCGGCCCCGGGGAGCTGTTTTTT	CASSLVWGVGPGELFF
TRBV18	TRBD1	TRBJ2-4	NA	TGTGCCAGCTCACCACAGGGGACAGACGGGGACATTCAGTACTTC	CASSPQGTDGDIQYF
TRBV2	NA	TRBJ2-7	many	TGTGCCAGCAGTTTATCAACCCGGGAAAGCTCCTACGAGCAGTACTTC	CASSLSTRESSYEQYF
TRBV12-3/TRBV12-4	NA	TRBJ2-7	many	TGTGCCAGCAGTCCTGACAGGTACGAGCAGTACTTC	CASSPDRYEQYF
TRBV12-3/TRBV12-4	TRBD2	TRBJ2-3	NA	TGTGCCAGCAGTTATCCGGGACTAGCGTTGGGTTCTAGCACAGATACGCAGTATTTT	CASSYPGLALGSSTDTQYF
TRBV7-9	NA	TRBJ2-1	NA	TGTGCCAGCAGCCGGGACTCCCCAGGACTCAATGAGCAGTTCTTC	CASSRDSPGLNEQFF
TRBV27	TRBD1	TRBJ2-3	NA	TGTGCCGTGGGGGGACAGGGTGTGACGCAGTATTTT	CAVGGQGVTQYF